This paragraph covers one TCR beta chain sequence. As originally analysed: By means of reference gene primer amplification, nucleated cell counts were estimated. Sequenced by immunoSEQ multiplex PCR; TCRdb stores in-frame clones only, minus some. V and J calls and clone size are as listed in that table; D and trimming were resolved from the DNA. The table shows roughly 120,000 clones, with around 84% occurring only once. These data come from a study of blood T cell repertoires in COVID-19. Turning to the study itself: Samples representing acute and convalescent COVID-19 were sourced from the United States, Italy and Spain. PBMCs, B-cell-depleted T cells, or T cells were the source of the cDNA or gDNA that made up the material.

This CDR3 has 13 residues. CDR1 is SNHLY and CDR2 is FYNNEI in the germline V gene. V shed 6 bases, J shed 8 bases, and the junction held 9 bases outside the gene matches. Specimen: peripheral blood. The chain joins TRBV2 to TRBJ1-2; TRBD1 agrees at 7 bases. The TCR comes from a man aged 40-49 years with acute or convalescent COVID-19. The CDR3 DNA follows: TGTGCCAGCAGCCTCGACAGGGAAGAAGGCTACACCTTC. Translated, it gives CASSLDREEGYTF.